One sample yielded the 8 T cell receptor beta chains listed below, sequenced in a study of T cell repertoires in cytomegalovirus infection. What these receptors recognize is not known. MiXCR was run by TCRdb on the reads, yielding one entry per CDR3 protein. The sample has about 700,000 distinct CDR3 sequences, about 33% seen once. The sample was cultured PBMCs, taken from culture after CMV antigen stimulation. The receptor set was obtained from a human donor in good health (CMV status not recorded). Some clones in this sample may be carry-over from other donors' samples.

This clonotype was seen a few times. Sequence at one end of the junction differs from germline and may be a read error. The chain uses TRBV12-3 or TRBV12-4 and TRBJ2-1, with 13 bases that match TRBD2. CDR3 length: 12 amino acids. The CDR3 loop is CASSLATSGRTF. The CDR3 bases are TGTGCCAGCAGTTTAGCGACTAGCGGGAGGACGTTC.

In its sample, this clonotype was seen once. The chain carries TRBV5-6 and TRBJ2-1; D perhaps matches TRBD2 (5 bases). Germline CDR1 and CDR2: SGHDT and YYEEEE. Between the trimmed V and J ends, which lost 2 bases and 6 bases, there was a span of 15 bases. CDR3 length equals 15 residues. CDR3 sequence: CASSFIGIAGNEQFF. The CDR3 DNA reads as TGTGCCAGCAGCTTCATCGGGATTGCGGGCAATGAGCAGTTCTTC.

J is TRBJ2-1 and V is TRBV11-2; D unresolved. The CDR3 runs 14 residues. Deletions cut 3 bases from V and 6 bases from J, with 12 bases between. The V gene's germline CDR1 is SGHAT and CDR2 FQNNGV. The CDR3 nucleotides are TGTGCCAGCAGCTTTGGAGTCGTGGTCAATGAGCAGTTCTTC. Translation gives CASSFGVVVNEQFF.

This clonotype was recorded a few times. This chain uses TRBV6-2 or TRBV6-3 with TRBJ2-1; D not resolved. With 11 bases removed from V and 7 bases from J, the gap between germline ends came to 9 bases. This CDR3 contains 10 residues. Germline values: CDR1 MNHEY, CDR2 SVGEGT. Written as DNA, the CDR3 is TGTGCCCTTCCGTGGAATGAGCAGTTCTTC. Its protein is CALPWNEQFF.

This clonotype was found many times. J is TRBJ2-7 and V is TRBV7-2; D is undetermined. Germline V gene lookup returns CDR1 SGHTA and CDR2 FQGNSA. Trimming took off 1 base at V and 12 bases at J, with 22 bases between the two ends. The CDR3 contains 15 residues. The CDR3 DNA is TGTGCCAGCAGCTTAGTGGTGGATGCCCCCATGAATATGTACTTC. Its protein product is CASSLVVDAPMNMYF.

This clonotype was counted at least ten times. The J gene is TRBJ2-2, the V gene TRBV7-2; unclear D gene. The CDR3 covers 14 residues. The V end was cut by 3 bases, the J end by 2 bases, with 7 bases between. CDR1 and CDR2 (germline): SGHTA, FQGNSA. The CDR3 sequence is CASSFNPNTGELFF. The CDR3 bases are TGTGCCAGCAGCTTTAACCCCAACACCGGGGAGCTGTTTTTT. Together with reference TRBV7-2 and TRBJ2-2, the CDR3 gives the full variable domain: GAGVSQSPSNKVTEKGKDVELRCDPISGHTALYWYRQSLGQGLEFLIYFQGNSAPDKSGLPSDRFSAERTGGSVSTLTIQRTQQEDSAVYLCASSFNPNTGELFFGEGSRLTVL.

This clonotype was observed at least ten times. Here the CDR3 reads CASTPGGGGYNEQFF. Written as DNA, the CDR3 is TGTGCCAGCACCCCAGGAGGCGGGGGTTACAATGAGCAGTTCTTC. The chain uses TRBV7-2 and TRBJ2-1; 7 bases are shared with TRBD2. Germline CDR1 and CDR2: SGHTA and FQGNSA. V was pared by 7 bases and J by 4 bases, with 10 bases of the junction left unmatched. The CDR3 totals 15 residues.

The table lists this clonotype with many counts. The chain couples TRBV7-2 to TRBJ1-5, with D unclear. Germline CDR1 reads SGHTA; CDR2 reads FQGNSA. Trimming pared 1 base from V and 6 bases from J, leaving 7 bases between. This CDR3 comprises 13 residues. CDR3 coding DNA: TGTGCCAGCAGCTTAGTGGTAGCTCAGCCCCAGCATTTT. As protein: CASSLVVAQPQHF.